This is a list of T cell receptor beta chains from one sample in a study of Graves' ophthalmopathy and Graves' hyperthyroidism. TCRdb used MiXCR to reprocess the multiplex PCR reads, holding one entry per CDR3 protein. Among some 750,000 distinct CDR3 sequences listed, 35% to 50% were seen once. Material: peripheral blood. Receptor source: an adult man with Graves' ophthalmopathy. The CDR3 runs from the conserved cysteine through the conserved F or W. The D gene is left open where the match is weak. Expanded clones get a size class; other rows say once, few or many, or leave the size out.

>TRBV7-3|TRBD1|TRBJ2-7|NA
CASSVSTGAYEQYF
TGTGCCAGCAGCGTCTCGACAGGGGCCTACGAGCAGTACTTC
>TRBV25-1|NA|TRBJ2-1|NA
CASSEWLKGGEQFF
TGTGCCAGCAGTGAATGGTTGAAGGGCGGTGAGCAGTTCTTC
>TRBV6-5|NA|TRBJ2-7|NA
CASSSLHLGEQYF
TGTGCCAGCAGTTCCCTGCACTTGGGCGAGCAGTACTTC
>TRBV7-9|TRBD1|TRBJ2-5|few
CASSFDRGKETQYF
TGTGCCAGCAGCTTCGACAGGGGGAAAGAGACCCAGTACTTC
>TRBV29-1|NA|TRBJ1-2|few
CSFRGTSGYTF
TGCAGCTTCCGAGGGACCAGTGGCTACACCTTC
>TRBV29-1|TRBD2|TRBJ2-3|NA
CSVEGSGRTDTQYF
TGCAGCGTTGAGGGTAGCGGGAGAACAGATACGCAGTATTTT
>TRBV2|NA|TRBJ2-2|NA
CASVTGSNAGELFF
TGTGCCAGTGTAACAGGGTCGAACGCCGGGGAGCTGTTTTTT
>TRBV11-2|NA|TRBJ1-2|NA
CASSPFGGGYGYTF
TGTGCCAGCAGCCCATTTGGGGGAGGCTATGGCTACACCTTC
>TRBV7-9|NA|TRBJ1-5|many
CASSLATGYSNQPQHF
TGTGCCAGCAGCTTAGCGACGGGATATAGCAATCAGCCCCAGCATTTT
>TRBV14|NA|TRBJ1-2|NA
CASSSSLGRGSEGYTF
TGTGCCAGCAGCTCATCCCTGGGGCGCGGATCAGAAGGCTACACCTTC
>TRBV10-3|NA|TRBJ1-1|NA
CAISDEASSNKYQAFF
TGTGCCATCAGTGATGAGGCCAGCTCAAACAAGTATCAGGCTTTCTTT
>TRBV19|NA|TRBJ2-7|many
CATQGTFSYEQYF
TGTGCCACCCAGGGTACCTTTTCCTACGAGCAGTACTTC